These 4 T cell receptor beta chains share one sample of origin, sequenced in a study of beta chain features in type 1 diabetes. Expressed TCRB transcripts were sequenced because the isolated RNA had all been reverse transcribed beforehand. Measured with immunoSEQ multiplex PCR; TCRdb has only the in-frame clones, and not every one. The sample holds over 150,000 clones, under 13% seen once. Broader study findings: Moderately but significantly shorter TCRB CDR3s were found in Type 1 diabetes patients in all four CD4+ subsets.

What these receptors recognize is not known. Sequenced: central memory CD4+ T cells from blood. Receptors originate from a man aged 25 to 45 with type 1 diabetes.

This clone came up a few times. The V and J genes are TRBV18 and TRBJ1-2, with 7 bases that match TRBD1. The CDR3 has 13 residues. V lost 6 bases and J lost 7; bases outside the gene matches: 8. Germline lookup yields CDR1 KGHSH and CDR2 LQKENI. In DNA, the CDR3 is TGTGCCAGCTCGCGACAGGGCTCGGCTGGCTACACCTTC. It translates to CASSRQGSAGYTF.

The chain combines TRBV27 with TRBJ1-2; the D is unclear. Trimming pared 4 bases from V and 1 base from J, leaving 10 bases between. The CDR3 spans 14 residues. In germline, CDR1 is MNHEY, CDR2 SMNVEV (reference sequence). CDR3 in DNA: TGTGCCAGCAGTTCAACCGGGGTTAACTATGGCTACACCTTC. The encoded protein is CASSSTGVNYGYTF.

This CDR3 reads CASSRQGDGEQYF. The DNA for the CDR3 is TGTGCCAGCAGTAGACAGGGCGATGGCGAGCAGTACTTC. The chain joins TRBV7-3 to TRBJ2-7; 7 positions match TRBD1. V gave up 6 bases and J gave up 6 bases; unmatched junction bases: 8. Germline V gene lookup returns CDR1 SGHTA and CDR2 FQGTGA. The CDR3 totals 13 residues.

Only a few counts were recorded for this clone. This chain connects TRBV29-1 to TRBJ1-5; TRBD1 matches 12 bases. Trimming removed 4 bases from V and 6 bases from J; junction bases left unmatched: 1. Germline V lookup: CDR1 SQVTM, CDR2 ANQGSEA. This CDR3 contains 13 residues. The CDR3 loop is CSVGDRGPQPQHF. The DNA for the CDR3 is TGCAGCGTTGGGGACAGGGGGCCTCAGCCCCAGCATTTT.